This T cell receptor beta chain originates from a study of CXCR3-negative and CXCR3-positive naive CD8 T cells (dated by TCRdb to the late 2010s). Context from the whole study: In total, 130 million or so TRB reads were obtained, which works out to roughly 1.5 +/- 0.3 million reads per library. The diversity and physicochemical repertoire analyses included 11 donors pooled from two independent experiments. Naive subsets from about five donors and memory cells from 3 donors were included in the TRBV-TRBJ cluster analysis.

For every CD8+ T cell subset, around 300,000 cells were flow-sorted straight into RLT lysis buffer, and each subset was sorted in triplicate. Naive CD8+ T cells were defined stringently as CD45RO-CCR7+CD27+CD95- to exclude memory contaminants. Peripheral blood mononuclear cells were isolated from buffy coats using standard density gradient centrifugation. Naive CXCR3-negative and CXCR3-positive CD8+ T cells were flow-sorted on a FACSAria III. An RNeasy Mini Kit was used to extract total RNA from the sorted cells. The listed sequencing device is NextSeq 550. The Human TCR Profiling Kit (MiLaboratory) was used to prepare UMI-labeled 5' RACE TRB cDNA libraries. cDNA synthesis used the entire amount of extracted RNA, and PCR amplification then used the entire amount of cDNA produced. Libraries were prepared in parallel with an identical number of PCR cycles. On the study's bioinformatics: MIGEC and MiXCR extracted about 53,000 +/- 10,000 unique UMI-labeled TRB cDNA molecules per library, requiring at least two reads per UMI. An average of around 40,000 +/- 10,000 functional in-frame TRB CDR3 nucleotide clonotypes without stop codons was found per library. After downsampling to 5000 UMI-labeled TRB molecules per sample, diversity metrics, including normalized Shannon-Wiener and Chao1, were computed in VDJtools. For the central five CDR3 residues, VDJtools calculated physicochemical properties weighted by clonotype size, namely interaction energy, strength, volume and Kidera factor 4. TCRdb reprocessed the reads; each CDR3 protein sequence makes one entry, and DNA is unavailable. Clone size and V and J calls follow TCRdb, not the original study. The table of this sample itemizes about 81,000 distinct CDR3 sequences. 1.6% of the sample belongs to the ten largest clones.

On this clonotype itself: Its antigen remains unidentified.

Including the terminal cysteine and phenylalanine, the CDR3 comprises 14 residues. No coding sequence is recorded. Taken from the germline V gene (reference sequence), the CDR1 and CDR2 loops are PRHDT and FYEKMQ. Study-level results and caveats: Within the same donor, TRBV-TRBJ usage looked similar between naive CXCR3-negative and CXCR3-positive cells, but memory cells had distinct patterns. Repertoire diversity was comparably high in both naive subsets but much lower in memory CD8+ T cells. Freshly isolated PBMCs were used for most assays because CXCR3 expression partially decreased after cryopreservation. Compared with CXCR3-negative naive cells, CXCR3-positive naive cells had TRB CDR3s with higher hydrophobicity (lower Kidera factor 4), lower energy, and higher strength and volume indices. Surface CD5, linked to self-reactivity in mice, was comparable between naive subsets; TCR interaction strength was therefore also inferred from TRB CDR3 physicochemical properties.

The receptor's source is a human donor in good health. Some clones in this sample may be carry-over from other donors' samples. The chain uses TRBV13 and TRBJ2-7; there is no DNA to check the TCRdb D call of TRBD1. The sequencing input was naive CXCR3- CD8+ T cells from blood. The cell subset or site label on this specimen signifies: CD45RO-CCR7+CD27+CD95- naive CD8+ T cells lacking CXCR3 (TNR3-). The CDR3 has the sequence CASSQGQGSYEQYF.